The 2 T cell receptor beta chains presented below share a single source sample, sequenced in a study of blood T cell repertoires in COVID-19. TCRdb's table, derived via immunoSEQ multiplex PCR, lists solely in-frame clones and lacks some. The data contain about 180,000 clones, 60% to 80% of them seen just once; the ten biggest clones take up roughly 17%. The sample consisted of PBMCs or T cells enriched from blood (not recorded which). These TCRs come from a woman in her forties or fifties who had recovered from COVID-19.

V and J are TRBV5-6 and TRBJ2-3; the match to TRBD2 covers 8 bases. J gave up 8 bases and V 0 bases, and 11 bases lay outside the gene matches. The length of the CDR3 is 16 residues. Germline-derived CDR1 and CDR2 are SGHDT and YYEEEE. The chain's CDR3 is CASSLAPRGGTGTQYF. In DNA form, the CDR3 reads TGTGCCAGCAGCTTGGCCCCTCGGGGGGGTACGGGTACGCAGTATTTT.

The chain employs TRBV9 and TRBJ2-5; D perhaps matches TRBD2 (6 bases). Trimming cost V 3 bases and J 5 bases, with 11 bases left between them. Germline CDR1 SGDLS, CDR2 YYNGEE. The CDR3 spans 13 residues. CDR3 region: CASSASSEETQYF. Written as DNA, the CDR3 is TGTGCCAGCAGCGCATCTAGCGAGGAGACCCAGTACTTC.